Below, 24 T cell receptor beta chains from the same sample are listed, as sequenced in a study of T cell changes during pregnancy in multiple sclerosis. Sequencing was performed with immunoSEQ multiplex PCR; in TCRdb, only in-frame clones are kept and a portion is missing. The sample yields fewer than 80,000 clones, about 93% seen once. Sequences were derived from CD4+ T cells from peripheral blood mononuclear cells, sampled after pregnancy. The receptors were gathered from a female donor with multiple sclerosis, enrolled in a pregnancy study.

This chain links TRBV6-5 with TRBJ2-1; 7 bases match TRBD1. Germline values: CDR1 MNHEY, CDR2 SVGAGI. This CDR3 region has 14 residues. The J segment lost 9 bases and the V segment lost 4 bases, leaving 9 bases of the junction unmatched. CDR3 protein: CASSSDRVDAEQFF. The CDR3, as DNA: TGTGCCAGCAGTTCTGACAGGGTGGATGCTGAGCAGTTCTTC.

This sequence joins TRBV19 and TRBJ2-3; the D gene is possibly TRBD2 (5 bases). V gave up 3 bases and J gave up 0 bases, with 7 bases separating them. CDR3 length: 14 amino acids. Germline-derived CDR1 and CDR2 are LNHDA and SQIVND (reference sequence). CDR3 sequence reads: CASSIRTSTDTQYF. The CDR3 bases are TGTGCCAGTAGTATCCGGACTAGCACAGATACGCAGTATTTT.

V and J are TRBV27 and TRBJ1-5; D might be TRBD1 (6 bases). Trimming cost V 2 bases and J 3 bases, with 14 bases left between them. The CDR3 runs 16 residues. Germline V gene data show CDR1 as MNHEY and CDR2 as SMNVEV (reference sequence). The CDR3 DNA reads TGTGCCAGCAGTTTACGGCCTACAGGGAACAATCAGCCCCAGCATTTT. Translating it yields CASSLRPTGNNQPQHF.

Only one count was recorded for this clone. CDR3 DNA sequence: TGCGCCAGCAGCCAAGGTCGCGAGAGGAGCACAGATACGCAGTATTTT. It yields the protein CASSQGRERSTDTQYF. The chain has TRBV4-3 and TRBJ2-3; D is undetermined. Trimming removed 1 base from V and 0 bases from J, with 11 bases in between. The length of the CDR3 is 16 residues. Germline CDR1 and CDR2: LGHNA and YSLEER.

The J gene is TRBJ1-5, the V gene TRBV20-1; D gene uncertain. Germline CDR1 DFQATT, CDR2 SNEGSKA (reference sequence). The CDR3 is 11 residues long. The CDR3 region is CSVRAGQPQHF. The CDR3 DNA follows: TGCAGCGTCCGCGCCGGTCAGCCCCAGCATTTT.

The V call is TRBV11-3, the J call TRBJ2-5; a possible D gene is TRBD1 (5 bases). Trimming pared 2 bases from V and 2 bases from J, leaving 12 bases between. This CDR3 is built from 15 residues. Germline V gene sequence: CDR1 SGHNT, CDR2 YENEEA. CDR3 DNA sequence: TGTGCCAGCAGCTTACCCCTCCAGGGACAAGAGACCCAGTACTTC. This sequence encodes CASSLPLQGQETQYF.

This chain links TRBV28 with TRBJ2-7; 7 nucleotides agree with TRBD2. V lost 5 bases, J lost 2 bases, and 12 bases stayed unmatched. The germline CDR1 and CDR2 sequences are MDHEN and SYDVKM. The CDR3 is made up of 16 amino acids. CDR3 nucleotides: TGTGCCAGCAGTCCTGGGGCTCTAGCGGCCCCCTACGAGCAGTACTTC. Translation: CASSPGALAAPYEQYF.

The chain joins TRBV19 to TRBJ2-1; maybe TRBD1 (6 bases). CDR1 is LNHDA, CDR2 SQIVND, per germline (reference sequence). Trimming pared 6 bases from V and 1 base from J, leaving 13 bases between. The CDR3 loop spans 15 amino acids. The CDR3 sequence: CASRLTGGSYNEQFF. The CDR3 nucleotides are TGTGCCAGTAGATTGACAGGAGGATCCTACAATGAGCAGTTCTTC.

CDR3 residues: CASSLLLNTGELFF. Here the CDR3 DNA reads TGCGCCAGCAGCTTGCTTCTAAACACCGGGGAGCTGTTTTTT. The chain couples TRBV5-1 to TRBJ2-2; no clear D gene. The CDR3 has 14 residues. Germline values: CDR1 SGHRS, CDR2 YFSETQ. V was clipped by 1 base and J by 2 bases, with 6 bases between them.

V is TRBV5-4 and J is TRBJ2-3; 13 nucleotides align to TRBD2. This CDR3 has 17 amino acids. Germline V gene sequence: CDR1 SGHNT, CDR2 YYREEE (reference sequence). The V segment lost 3 bases and the J segment 0 bases; nucleotides outside the gene matches: 4. CDR3 sequence (DNA): TGTGCCAGCAGCTCCGGGACTAGCGGGACTAGCACAGATACGCAGTATTTT. Residues: CASSSGTSGTSTDTQYF.

This chain links TRBV5-4 with TRBJ2-7; 8 bases agree with TRBD2. The CDR3 consists of 14 residues. Germline V gene data show CDR1 as SGHNT and CDR2 as YYREEE (reference sequence). Trimming at V came to 3 bases and at J to 7 bases, leaving 9 bases not matched to a gene. The CDR3 region has the DNA TGTGCCAGCAGCTCTGCGGGAGGCCGTCTGGAGCAGTACTTC. Translated, it gives CASSSAGGRLEQYF.

This chain links TRBV2 with TRBJ2-5; the match to TRBD2 covers 9 bases. Trimming at V came to 6 bases and at J to 7 bases, leaving 12 bases not matched to a gene. In germline, CDR1 is SNHLY, CDR2 FYNNEI. CDR3 size: 15 residues. CDR3 nucleotides: TGTGCCAGCAGCGCCGTTAGCGGGAGCTTTATGACCCAGTACTTC. Translated, it gives CASSAVSGSFMTQYF.

The rearrangement uses TRBV5-1 and TRBJ2-6, with TRBD1 identical over 9 bases. The CDR3 covers 17 residues. V dropped 6 bases and J dropped 4; count of bases not matched to a gene: 11. The germline gives CDR1 SGHRS, CDR2 YFSETQ. The CDR3 region is CASTQQGAYFGANVLTF. The CDR3 coding sequence is TGCGCCAGCACCCAACAGGGGGCGTACTTCGGGGCCAACGTCCTGACTTTC.

The gene calls are TRBV23-1 and TRBJ2-1; TRBD2 agrees at 14 bases. TRBV23-1 is given ORF status, its function remaining uncertain. CDR3 length: 21 residues. Unmatched junction bases numbered 11, after V lost 1 base and J lost 0 bases. CDR3 bases: TGCGCCAGCAGTCAATACCCCCGGACTAGCGGGGGGTCCAGCTCCTACAATGAGCAGTTCTTC. Amino acids: CASSQYPRTSGGSSSYNEQFF.

The chain has TRBV6-1 and TRBJ1-5, with D hard to call. Per germline, CDR1 MNHNS and CDR2 SASEGT. V was shortened by 4 bases and J by 5 bases, with 3 bases between the two germline ends. The CDR3 is made up of 11 amino acids. CDR3 region: CASSAYQPQHF. In nucleotides, the CDR3 is TGTGCCAGCAGTGCGTATCAGCCCCAGCATTTT.

This clone was picked up one time. The chain is built from TRBV5-1 and TRBJ2-2; maybe TRBD1 (6 bases). The V gene lost 4 bases and the J gene lost 7 bases, with 8 bases spanning the gap. This CDR3 spans 12 amino acids. Germline values: CDR1 SGHRS, CDR2 YFSETQ. CDR3 nucleotide sequence: TGCGCCAGCAGCCAGGGGTTCGGGGAGCTGTTTTTT. It codes for CASSQGFGELFF.

This chain connects TRBV27 to TRBJ2-5, with a tentative D call TRBD2 (6 bases). The CDR3 has 14 residues. Germline-derived CDR1 and CDR2 are MNHEY and SMNVEV (reference sequence). Trimming removed 4 bases at V and 5 bases at J, with 14 bases between. In DNA form, the CDR3 reads TGTGCCAGCAGTTCACAACTAGCTCTTGAGACCCAGTACTTC. The encoded protein is CASSSQLALETQYF.

The chain has TRBV5-1 and TRBJ2-5, with D possibly being TRBD2 (5 bases). The CDR3 runs 14 residues. Trimming took off 3 bases at V and 5 bases at J, with 14 bases between the two ends. Germline CDR1 and CDR2: SGHRS and YFSETQ. In nucleotides, the CDR3 is TGCGCCAGCAGCTCCGGAGGTTTTGGGGAGACCCAGTACTTC. It specifies CASSSGGFGETQYF.

The CDR3 DNA follows: TGTGCCACCAGCAGAGATAGGGGGTGGGGGACAGGGGTCGCGGATGAGCAGTTCTTC. It is translated as CATSRDRGWGTGVADEQFF. This chain uses TRBV15 with TRBJ2-1, with 10 bases that match TRBD1. Trimming removed 0 bases from V and 8 bases from J; junction bases left unmatched: 16. Germline CDR1 LNHNV, CDR2 YYDKDF (reference sequence). The CDR3 runs to 19 residues.

CDR3 DNA sequence: TGCGCCAGCAGCCTCGCTAGCGGGAGCTACAATGAGCAGTTCTTC. It yields the protein CASSLASGSYNEQFF. The gene calls are TRBV5-1 and TRBJ2-1, with 10 bases fitting TRBD2. This CDR3 comprises 15 residues. Germline-derived CDR1 and CDR2 are SGHRS and YFSETQ. J lost 3 bases, V lost 4 bases, and 4 bases had no gene match.

V is TRBV7-2 and J is TRBJ2-7, with TRBD2 matching 10 bases. The CDR3 loop spans 15 amino acids. Trimming took 0 bases from V and 5 from J; bases not matched to a gene: 4. Germline assignment: CDR1 SGHTA and CDR2 FQGNSA. The CDR3 coding sequence is TGTGCCAGCAGCTTAGCGGGACTAGCGACCCACGAGCAGTACTTC. Translating it yields CASSLAGLATHEQYF.

The CDR3 DNA sequence: TGTGCCAGTAGAGACAGTTTATGGGGCCTCTCTGGAAACACCATATATTTT. Translated, it gives CASRDSLWGLSGNTIYF. The J gene is TRBJ1-3, the V gene TRBV19, with a possible D match to TRBD1 (5 bases). The CDR3 consists of 17 residues. The V gene's germline CDR1 is LNHDA and CDR2 SQIVND (reference sequence). Trimming removed 6 bases from V and 0 bases from J, with 18 bases in between. Full variable domain (remainder filled in from reference TRBV19 and TRBJ1-3): DGGITQSPKYLFRKEGQNVTLSCEQNLNHDAMYWYRQDPGQGLRLIYYSQIVNDFQKGDIAEGYSVSREKKESFPLTVTSAQKNPTAFYLCASRDSLWGLSGNTIYFGEGSWLTVV.

This clone came up once. CDR3 nucleotides: TGTGCCAGCAGCTACACTAGCGGGAGGGCCTTGAGCACAGATACGCAGTATTTT. It translates to CASSYTSGRALSTDTQYF. The chain combines TRBV5-4 with TRBJ2-3, with TRBD2 matching over 13 bases. J was trimmed by 0 bases and V by 3 bases; bases with no gene match: 7. Germline lookup yields CDR1 SGHNT and CDR2 YYREEE (reference sequence). CDR3 size: 18 residues.

The V and J genes are TRBV18 and TRBJ2-7; D call uncertain. The germline V gene encodes CDR1 KGHSH and CDR2 LQKENI. V dropped 6 bases and J dropped 1 base, with 4 bases sitting between them. The CDR3 is 11 amino acids. The CDR3, as DNA: TGTGCCAGCTCCGAGTCCTACGAGCAGTACTTC. The encoded protein is CASSESYEQYF.